This T cell receptor (beta chain) was profiled in a study of radiation and T cells in renal cell carcinoma. Study-wide context: Nephrectomy followed 15 Gy stereotactic body radiation by 4 weeks.

Findings of the study overall: Without pretreatment biopsies, baseline tumor clonotype presence was undetermined. In blood, top tumor clones expanded by 2 weeks, shrinking by 4.

The repertoire was sequenced with immunoSEQ multiplex PCR; TCRdb's copy has only in-frame clones and lacks some. The table has 130,000 to 150,000 clones, less than 90% seen once. Trimming left V 6 bases short and J 4 bases short, with 9 bases between. Germline values: CDR1 MNHNS, CDR2 SASEGT. CDR3 length: 12 amino acids. Described time point: baseline pretreatment blood. The treatment was: 15 Gy SBRT to primary tumor, nephrectomy 4 weeks later. Serial blood draws occurred at baseline and 2 and 4 weeks post-SBRT. Comments on this clone: Its antigen remains unknown.

The clonotype was recovered from a woman aged 70-85 years with renal cell carcinoma. V and J are TRBV6-1 and TRBJ1-1; the D gene is possibly TRBD1 (5 bases). The sequencing here drew on blood, taken from a patient whose treatment included radiotherapy and nephrectomy. CDR3 residues: CASRAGSTEAFF. DNA for the CDR3: TGTGCCAGCAGGGCAGGGAGCACTGAAGCTTTCTTT.